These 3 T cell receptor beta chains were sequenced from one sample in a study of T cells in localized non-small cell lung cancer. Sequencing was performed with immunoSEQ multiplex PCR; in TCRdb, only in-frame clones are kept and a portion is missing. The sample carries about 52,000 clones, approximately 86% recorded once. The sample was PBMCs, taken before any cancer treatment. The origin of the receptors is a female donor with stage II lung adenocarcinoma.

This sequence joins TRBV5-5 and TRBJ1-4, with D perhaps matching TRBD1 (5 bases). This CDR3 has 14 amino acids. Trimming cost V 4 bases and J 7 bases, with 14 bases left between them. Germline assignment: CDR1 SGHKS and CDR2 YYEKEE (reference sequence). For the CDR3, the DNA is TGTGCCAGCAGCGGGGTCGCAGGGACTGAAAAACTGTTTTTT. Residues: CASSGVAGTEKLFF. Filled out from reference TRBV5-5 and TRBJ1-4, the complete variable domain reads DAGVTQSPTHLIKTRGQQVTLRCSPISGHKSVSWYQQVLGQGPQFIFQYYEKEERGRGNFPDRFSARQFPNYSSELNVNALLLGDSALYLCASSGVAGTEKLFFGSGTQLSVL.

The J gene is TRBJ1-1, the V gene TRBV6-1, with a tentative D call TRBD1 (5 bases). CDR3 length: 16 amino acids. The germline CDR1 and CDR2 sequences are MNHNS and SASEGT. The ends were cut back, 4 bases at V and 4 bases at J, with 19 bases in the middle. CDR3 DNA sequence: TGTGCCAGCAGTGCCATGGCGGGGGAAAGGGGCACTGAAGCTTTCTTT. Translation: CASSAMAGERGTEAFF.

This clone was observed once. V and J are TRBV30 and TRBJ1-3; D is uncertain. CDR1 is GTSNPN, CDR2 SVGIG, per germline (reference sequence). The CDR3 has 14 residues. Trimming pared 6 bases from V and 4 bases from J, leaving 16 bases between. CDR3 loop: CACLRPSTGNTIYF. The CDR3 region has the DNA TGTGCCTGCCTCCGACCCAGCACAGGAAACACCATATATTTT.